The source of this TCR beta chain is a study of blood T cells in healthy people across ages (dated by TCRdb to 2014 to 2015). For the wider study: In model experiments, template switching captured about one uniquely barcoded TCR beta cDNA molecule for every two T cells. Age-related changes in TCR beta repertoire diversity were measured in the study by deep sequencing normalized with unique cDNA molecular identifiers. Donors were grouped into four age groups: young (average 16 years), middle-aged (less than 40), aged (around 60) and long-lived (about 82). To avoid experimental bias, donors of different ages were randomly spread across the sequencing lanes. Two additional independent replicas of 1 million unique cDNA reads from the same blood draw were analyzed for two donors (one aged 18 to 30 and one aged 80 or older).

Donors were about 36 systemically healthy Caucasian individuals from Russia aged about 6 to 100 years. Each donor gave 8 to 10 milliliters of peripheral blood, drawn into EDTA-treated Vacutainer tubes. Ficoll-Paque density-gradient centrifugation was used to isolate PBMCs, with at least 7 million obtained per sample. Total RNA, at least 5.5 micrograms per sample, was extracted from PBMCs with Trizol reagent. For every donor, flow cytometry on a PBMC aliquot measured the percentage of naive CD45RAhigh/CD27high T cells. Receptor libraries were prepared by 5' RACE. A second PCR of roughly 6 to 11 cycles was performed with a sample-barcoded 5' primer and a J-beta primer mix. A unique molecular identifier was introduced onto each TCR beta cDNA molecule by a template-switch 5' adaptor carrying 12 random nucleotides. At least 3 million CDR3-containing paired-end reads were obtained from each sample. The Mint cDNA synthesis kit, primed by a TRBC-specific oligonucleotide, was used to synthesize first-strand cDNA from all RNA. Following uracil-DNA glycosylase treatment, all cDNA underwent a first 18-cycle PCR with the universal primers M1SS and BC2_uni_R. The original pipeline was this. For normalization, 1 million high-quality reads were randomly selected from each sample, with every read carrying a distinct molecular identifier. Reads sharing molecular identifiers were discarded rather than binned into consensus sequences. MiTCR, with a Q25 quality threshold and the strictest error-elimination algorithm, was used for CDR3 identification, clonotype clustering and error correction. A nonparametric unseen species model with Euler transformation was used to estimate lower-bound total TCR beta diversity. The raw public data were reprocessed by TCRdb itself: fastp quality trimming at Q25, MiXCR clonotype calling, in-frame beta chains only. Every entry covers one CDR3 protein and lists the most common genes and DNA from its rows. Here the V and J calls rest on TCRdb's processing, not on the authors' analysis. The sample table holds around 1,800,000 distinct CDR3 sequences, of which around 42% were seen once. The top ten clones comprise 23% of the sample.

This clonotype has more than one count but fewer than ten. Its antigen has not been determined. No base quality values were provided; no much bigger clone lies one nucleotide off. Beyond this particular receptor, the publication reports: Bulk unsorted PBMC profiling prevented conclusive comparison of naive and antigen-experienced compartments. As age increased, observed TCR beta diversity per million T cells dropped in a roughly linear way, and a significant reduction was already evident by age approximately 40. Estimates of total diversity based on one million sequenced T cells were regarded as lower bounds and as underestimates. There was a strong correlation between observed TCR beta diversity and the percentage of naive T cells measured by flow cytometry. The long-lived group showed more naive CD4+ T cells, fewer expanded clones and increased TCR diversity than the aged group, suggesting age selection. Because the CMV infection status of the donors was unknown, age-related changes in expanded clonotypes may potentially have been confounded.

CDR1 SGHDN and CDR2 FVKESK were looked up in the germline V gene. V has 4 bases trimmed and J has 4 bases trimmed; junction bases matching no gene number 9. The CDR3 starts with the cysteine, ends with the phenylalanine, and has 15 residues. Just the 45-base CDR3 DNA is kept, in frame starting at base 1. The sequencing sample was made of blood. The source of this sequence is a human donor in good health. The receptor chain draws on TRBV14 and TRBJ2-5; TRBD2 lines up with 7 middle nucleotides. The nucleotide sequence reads TGTGCCAGCAGCCGTCCCGGGAGGTTCTCAGAGACCCAGTACTTC. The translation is CASSRPGRFSETQYF.